The present T cell receptor beta chain was sequenced within a study of monozygotic twins with inflammatory bowel disease. Using the 5' RACE reads, TCRdb records one entry per CDR3 protein without DNA. In total, the table holds about 300,000 distinct CDR3 sequences. Regarding this clonotype: Its antigen is unidentified.

Study-wide results and caveats: Between concordant and discordant twins, repertoire similarity failed to differ, a result that limited power may explain.

CDR1 is KGHDR, CDR2 SFDVKD, per germline. The CDR3 runs 15 residues. Sequenced sample: blood. This chain links TRBV24-1 with TRBJ2-1; no DNA is available, so the TRBD1 call from TCRdb remains unchecked. The TCR sequence derives from a human donor with ulcerative colitis or Crohn's disease, or a healthy co-twin of an affected twin (not recorded which). CDR3: CATSRDGSSYNEQFF.